A single T cell receptor (beta chain) is shown here with its context. The antigen remains unidentified. The data stem from a study of early T cells in non-severe SARS-CoV-2 infection. Regarding the study as a whole: VDJdb matching skewed toward anti-spike CD8 responses, missing private and CD4 specificities.

The CDR3 totals 15 residues. From germline, CDR1 is MNHEY and CDR2 SVGEGT. V dropped 0 bases and J dropped 7 bases, with 15 bases sitting between them. TCRdb re-called the 5' RACE reads through MiXCR, storing one row per CDR3 protein. The sample shows approximately 71,000 distinct CDR3 sequences, around 12% of them seen only once. The sample was whole blood, taken at baseline. The J gene is TRBJ1-2, the V gene TRBV6-2 or TRBV6-3; tentative D call: TRBD1 (6 bases). The clonotype originates from an adult who was a healthcare worker with PCR-confirmed SARS-CoV-2 infection or an uninfected control (not recorded which). This CDR3 reads CASSYSDSTYRGYTF. CDR3 nucleotides: TGTGCCAGCAGTTACTCGGACAGCACGTACCGTGGCTACACCTTC.